Described below is a single T cell receptor beta chain sequence and its context. What it binds is unknown. Each patient experienced a relapse that followed autologous stem cell transplantation, and brentuximab vedotin exposure varied. The best responses consisted of complete response, partial response or progressive disease. This record comes from a study of PD-1 blockade in classical Hodgkin lymphoma. Study-wide results and caveats: Significantly greater TCR diversity emerged by C4D1 in CD4+ cells but not CD8+ cells. Newly diagnosed patients reportedly had lower baseline TCR diversity than healthy donors.

Clones were read by immunoSEQ multiplex PCR, and TCRdb kept only the in-frame ones, dropping some. The sample has 60,000 to 75,000 clones; over 85% are singletons. Germline CDR1 is SQVTM and CDR2 is ANQGSEA. Trimming took 7 bases from V and 0 from J, leaving 10 bases between them. The CDR3 contains 12 residues. This specimen was peripheral blood mononuclear cells (PBMCs), taken at baseline. This receptor was obtained from a human donor with classical Hodgkin lymphoma. The gene calls are TRBV29-1 and TRBJ2-7; D uncertain. CDR3 in DNA: TGCAGCGCCTTAGGAAGCTCCTACGAGCAGTACTTC. Protein product: CSALGSSYEQYF.